The 17 T cell receptor beta chains below were found in one sample sequenced in a study of T-cell memory formation after mild COVID-19 (dated by TCRdb to the early 2020s). Library preparation used 5' RACE. Instrument on record: Illumina NovaSeq 6000. TCRdb reran the public reads through fastp at Q25 and MiXCR, keeping productive beta chains. Every entry covers one CDR3 protein and lists the most common genes and DNA from its rows. This sample is represented by around 250,000 distinct CDR3 sequences; roughly a sixth of them were singletons. Of the sample, roughly a fifth is held by the ten largest clones. Sequencing was performed on PBMCs or a T cell subset sorted from them (not recorded which). These receptors originate from a man younger than 35 who had mild COVID-19 (a few samples of this study predate the infection). The sample titles of this study are shuffled in the database, so cell type and time point are left out; the donor was told from shared clones.

The CDR3 here is CASGHGGGNEQFF. CDR3 DNA sequence: TGTGCCAGCGGCCATGGAGGGGGGAATGAGCAGTTCTTC. This chain links TRBV6-5 with TRBJ2-1, with D possibly called TRBD1 or TRBD2 (6 bases each). Trimming removed 8 bases from V and 7 bases from J, with 15 bases in between. Germline V gives CDR1 MNHEY, CDR2 SVGAGI. This CDR3 is built from 13 residues.

This clonotype was seen more than once but under ten times. The rearrangement joins TRBV6-5 to TRBJ2-3; D could derive from TRBD1 or TRBD2 (5 bases each). CDR1 is MNHEY, CDR2 SVGAGI, per germline. Trimming took off 2 bases at V and 4 bases at J, with 13 bases between the two ends. The CDR3 has 15 residues. The CDR3: CASSYTGLGADTQYF. For the CDR3, the DNA is TGTGCCAGCAGTTACACTGGCCTGGGGGCAGATACGCAGTATTTT.

The V gene is TRBV6-5, the J gene TRBJ1-6; D is perhaps TRBD1 (6 bases). The CDR3 runs to 15 residues. Germline V gene lookup returns CDR1 MNHEY and CDR2 SVGAGI. V was trimmed by 6 bases and J by 9 bases, leaving 18 bases between them. CDR3 coding DNA: TGTGCCAGCAGCCCAACCGGGGGGCCGGCTTCACCCCTCCACTTT. This sequence encodes CASSPTGGPASPLHF.

The chain recombines TRBV20-1 with TRBJ1-1; D is ambiguous. Germline-derived CDR1 and CDR2 are DFQATT and SNEGSKA (reference sequence). This CDR3 has 11 residues. The V and J ends lost 8 bases and 0 bases respectively, with 7 bases between them. The DNA for the CDR3 is TGCAGTTCGAGCCTGAACACTGAAGCTTTCTTT. This translates into CSSSLNTEAFF.

This clonotype was found a few times. This chain joins TRBV12-3 or TRBV12-4 and TRBJ1-2, with D uncertain. The CDR3 consists of 14 residues. Trimming removed 5 bases at V and 9 bases at J, with 19 bases between. The DNA of the CDR3 is TGTGCCAGCAGTCAGGACGTCTCCCTATGGCGCTACACCTTC. It encodes CASSQDVSLWRYTF.

The chain carries TRBV6-2 or TRBV6-3 and TRBJ2-7, with 7 bases matching TRBD1. After removal of 0 bases from V and 5 bases from J, the junction contained 10 bases not matched to a gene. Germline CDR1 is MNHEY and CDR2 is SVGEGT. The CDR3 runs 16 residues. The CDR3 DNA sequence: TGTGCCAGCAGTTACTCCGGCTCACAGGGGAGCCACGAGCAGTACGTC. Protein product: CASSYSGSQGSHEQYV.

In its sample, this clonotype was seen a few times. CDR3 residues: CASSKAQEGVVANEKLFF. As DNA, the CDR3 is TGTGCCAGCAGCAAAGCGCAGGAGGGAGTGGTTGCTAATGAAAAACTGTTTTTT. This chain connects TRBV21-1 to TRBJ1-4. TRBV21-1 is tagged as a pseudogene. This CDR3 spans 18 amino acids.

V usage is TRBV10-3 and J usage is TRBJ2-2; no clear D. Germline CDR1 is ENHRY and CDR2 is SYGVKD. Trimming stripped 3 bases from V and 2 bases from J, with 10 bases between. CDR3 size: 15 residues. DNA of the CDR3: TGTGCCATCAGTGAAGGAACGGCCAACACCGGGGAGCTGTTTTTT. Protein product: CAISEGTANTGELFF.

This sequence joins TRBV6-2 or TRBV6-3 and TRBJ2-2; possibly TRBD2 for D (7 bases). Germline loops: CDR1 MNHEY, CDR2 SVGEGT. With 8 bases removed from V and 7 bases from J, the gap between germline ends came to 17 bases. The CDR3 loop spans 14 amino acids. CDR3 protein: CASGPGGGIGELFF. The DNA of the CDR3 is TGTGCCAGCGGCCCGGGCGGGGGCATCGGGGAGCTGTTTTTT.

This clonotype occurred once. This chain uses TRBV7-9 with TRBJ2-3, with D unresolved. Trimming stripped 4 bases from V and 0 bases from J, with 11 bases between. Germline values: CDR1 SEHNR, CDR2 FQNEAQ (reference sequence). The CDR3 spans 15 residues. CDR3 coding DNA: TGTGCCAGCAGCTCGTCACAGCGTAGCACAGATACGCAGTATTTT. It codes for CASSSSQRSTDTQYF.

This clonotype was recorded at least ten times. This chain links TRBV29-1 with TRBJ2-1, with TRBD2 matching over 7 bases. J lost 0 bases, V lost 8 bases, and 7 bases had no gene match. Germline V gene lookup returns CDR1 SQVTM and CDR2 ANQGSEA. The CDR3 runs to 14 residues. Here the CDR3 DNA reads TGCAGCTTCAAGTCGGGGGGCTCCTACAATGAGCAGTTCTTC. It translates to CSFKSGGSYNEQFF.

CDR3 sequence reads: CASSQDLGTEAFF. CDR3 in DNA: TGCGCCAGCAGCCAAGATCTTGGCACTGAAGCTTTCTTT. The chain links TRBV4-3 to TRBJ1-1; D not certain. There are 13 residues in the CDR3. The ends were cut back, 0 bases at V and 4 bases at J, with 6 bases in the middle. The germline V gene has CDR1 LGHNA and CDR2 YSLEER.

The V and J genes are TRBV29-1 and TRBJ1-1; 7 bases match TRBD1. The CDR3 is made up of 13 amino acids. Trimming at V came to 7 bases and at J to 6 bases, leaving 11 bases not matched to a gene. Germline V CDR1 and CDR2: SQVTM, ANQGSEA. CDR3 sequence reads: CSAQQGLKPEAFF. The CDR3 DNA follows: TGCAGCGCCCAACAGGGGCTGAAGCCTGAAGCTTTCTTT.

The chain carries TRBV20-1 and TRBJ1-5, with TRBD1 as a possible D gene (6 bases). This CDR3 region has 14 residues. Trimming removed 0 bases from V and 10 bases from J, with 16 bases in between. CDR1 is DFQATT, CDR2 SNEGSKA, per germline (reference sequence). CDR3 loop: CSAREPGALGPQHF. In DNA form, the CDR3 reads TGCAGTGCTAGAGAACCGGGGGCCCTTGGACCCCAGCATTTT.

This clonotype was observed a few times. This chain uses TRBV21-1 with TRBJ2-7; TRBD1 is taken as the D call from the table, unchecked against the DNA. TRBV21-1 is deemed a pseudogene. There are 12 residues in the CDR3. DNA for the CDR3: TGTGCCAGCAGCAATCCAACGGGGCAGCAGTACGTC. Protein: CASSNPTGQQYV.

The chain couples TRBV4-1 to TRBJ2-7; 9 bases map to TRBD1. Per the germline V gene, CDR1 is MGHRA and CDR2 is YSYEKL. V was pared by 4 bases and J by 3 bases, with 7 bases of the junction left unmatched. The CDR3 has 15 amino acids. The CDR3 DNA reads as TGCGCCAGCAGCCGAGGACCGGGACAGGGCTACGAGCAGTACTTC. It codes for CASSRGPGQGYEQYF.

J is TRBJ2-5 and V is TRBV3-1, with 13 nucleotides matching TRBD2. The CDR3 has 13 amino acids. Germline-derived CDR1 and CDR2 are LGHDT and YNNKEL (reference sequence). J lost 9 bases, V lost 4 bases, and 2 bases had no gene match. This CDR3 reads CASSPGLAGAQYF. DNA for the CDR3: TGTGCCAGCAGCCCTGGACTAGCGGGGGCCCAGTACTTC.